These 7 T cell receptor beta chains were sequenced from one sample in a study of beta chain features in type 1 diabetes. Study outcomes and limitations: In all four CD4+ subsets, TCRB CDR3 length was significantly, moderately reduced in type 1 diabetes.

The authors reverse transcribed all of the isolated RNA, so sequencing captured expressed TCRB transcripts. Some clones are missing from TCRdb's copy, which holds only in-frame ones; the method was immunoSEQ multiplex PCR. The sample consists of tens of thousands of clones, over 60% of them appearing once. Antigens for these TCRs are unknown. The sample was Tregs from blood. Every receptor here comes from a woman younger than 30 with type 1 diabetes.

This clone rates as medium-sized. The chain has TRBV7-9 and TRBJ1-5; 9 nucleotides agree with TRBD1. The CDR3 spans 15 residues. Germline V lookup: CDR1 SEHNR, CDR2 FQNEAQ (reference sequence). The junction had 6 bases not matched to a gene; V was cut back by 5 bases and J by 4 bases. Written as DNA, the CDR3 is TGTGCCAGCAGCCTCGGACAGGGGAGAAATCAGCCCCAGCATTTT. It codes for CASSLGQGRNQPQHF.

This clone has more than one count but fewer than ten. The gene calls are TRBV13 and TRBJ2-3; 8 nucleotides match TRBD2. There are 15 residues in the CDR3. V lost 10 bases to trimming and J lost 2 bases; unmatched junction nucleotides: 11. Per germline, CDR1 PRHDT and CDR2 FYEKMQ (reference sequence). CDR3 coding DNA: TGTGCCATCGGTCAGAGACTAGCGATCACAGATACGCAGTATTTT. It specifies CAIGQRLAITDTQYF.

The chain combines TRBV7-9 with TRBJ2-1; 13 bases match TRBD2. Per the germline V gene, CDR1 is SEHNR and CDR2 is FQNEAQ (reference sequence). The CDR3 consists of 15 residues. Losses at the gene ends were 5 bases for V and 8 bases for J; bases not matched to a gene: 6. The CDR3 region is CASSLTSGGPDEQFF. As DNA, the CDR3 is TGTGCCAGCAGCCTGACTAGCGGGGGGCCGGATGAGCAGTTCTTC.

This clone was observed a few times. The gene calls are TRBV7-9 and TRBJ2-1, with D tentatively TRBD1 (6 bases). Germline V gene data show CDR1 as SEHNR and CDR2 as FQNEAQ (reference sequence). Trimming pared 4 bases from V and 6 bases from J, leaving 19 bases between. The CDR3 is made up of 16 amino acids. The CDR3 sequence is CASSSQQRGSSNEQFF. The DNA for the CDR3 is TGTGCCAGCAGCTCCCAACAAAGGGGGTCTAGCAATGAGCAGTTCTTC.

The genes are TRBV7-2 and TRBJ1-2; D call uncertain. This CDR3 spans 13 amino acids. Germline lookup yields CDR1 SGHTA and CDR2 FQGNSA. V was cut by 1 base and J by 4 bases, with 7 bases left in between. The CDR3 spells CASSLEGVYGYTF. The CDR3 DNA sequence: TGTGCCAGCAGCTTAGAGGGAGTCTATGGCTACACCTTC.

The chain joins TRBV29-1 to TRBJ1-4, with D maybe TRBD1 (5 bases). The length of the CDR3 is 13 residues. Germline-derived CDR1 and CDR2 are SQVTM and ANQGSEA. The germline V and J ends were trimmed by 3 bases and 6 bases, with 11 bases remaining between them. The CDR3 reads CSVEGQGDEKLFF. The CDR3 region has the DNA TGCAGCGTTGAGGGGCAGGGTGATGAAAAACTGTTTTTT.

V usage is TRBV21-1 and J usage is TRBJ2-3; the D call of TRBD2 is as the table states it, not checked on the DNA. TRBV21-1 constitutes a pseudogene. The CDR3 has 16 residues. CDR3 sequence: CASRGSGGPSTDTQYF. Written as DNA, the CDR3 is TGTGCCAGCAGGGGTAGCGGGGGGCCTAGCACAGATACGCAGTATTTT.